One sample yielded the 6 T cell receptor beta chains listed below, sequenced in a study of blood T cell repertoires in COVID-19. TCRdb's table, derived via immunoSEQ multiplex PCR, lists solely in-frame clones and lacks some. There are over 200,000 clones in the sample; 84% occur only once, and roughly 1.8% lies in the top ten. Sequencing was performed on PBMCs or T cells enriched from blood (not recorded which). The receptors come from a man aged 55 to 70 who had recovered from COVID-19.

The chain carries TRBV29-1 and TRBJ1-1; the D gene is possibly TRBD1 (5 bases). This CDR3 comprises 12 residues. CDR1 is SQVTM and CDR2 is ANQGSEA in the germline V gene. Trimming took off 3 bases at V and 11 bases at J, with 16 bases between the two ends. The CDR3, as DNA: TGCAGCGTTGACCGGGGGACTTGGGGGGCTTTCTTT. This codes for CSVDRGTWGAFF.

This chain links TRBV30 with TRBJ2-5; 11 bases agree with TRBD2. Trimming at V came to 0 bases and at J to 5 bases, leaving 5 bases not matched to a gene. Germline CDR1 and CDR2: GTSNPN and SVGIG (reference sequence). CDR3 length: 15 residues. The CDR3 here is CAWSVPSGGYETQYF. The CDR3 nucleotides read TGTGCCTGGAGTGTACCTAGCGGGGGGTACGAGACCCAGTACTTC.

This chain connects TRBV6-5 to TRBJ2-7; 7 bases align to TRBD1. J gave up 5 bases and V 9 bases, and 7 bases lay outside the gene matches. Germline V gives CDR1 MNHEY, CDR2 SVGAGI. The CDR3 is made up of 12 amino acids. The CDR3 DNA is TGTGCCAGTCAGGGGGATCCTCACGAGCAGTACTTC. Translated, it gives CASQGDPHEQYF.

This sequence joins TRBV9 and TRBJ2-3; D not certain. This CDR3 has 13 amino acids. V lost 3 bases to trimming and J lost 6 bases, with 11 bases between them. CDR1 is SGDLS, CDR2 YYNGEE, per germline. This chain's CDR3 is CASSGLISDTQYF. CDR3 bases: TGTGCCAGCAGCGGACTGATATCGGATACGCAGTATTTT.

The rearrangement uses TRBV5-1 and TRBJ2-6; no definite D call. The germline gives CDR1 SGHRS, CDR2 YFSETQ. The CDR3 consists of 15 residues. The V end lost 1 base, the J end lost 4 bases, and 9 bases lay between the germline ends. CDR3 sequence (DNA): TGCGCCAGCAGCTTGAACAACCCGGGGGCCAACGTCCTGACTTTC. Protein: CASSLNNPGANVLTF.

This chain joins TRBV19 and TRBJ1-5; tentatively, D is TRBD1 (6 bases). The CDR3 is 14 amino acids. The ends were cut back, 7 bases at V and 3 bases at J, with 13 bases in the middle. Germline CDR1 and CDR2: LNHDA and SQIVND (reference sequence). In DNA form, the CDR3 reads TGTGCCAGTAATCCCGGACAGATCAATCAGCCCCAGCATTTT. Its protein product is CASNPGQINQPQHF.